The rows below give T cell receptor beta chains drawn from one sample of a study of control samples from healthy donors and cancer patients. Generated by immunoSEQ multiplex PCR, the TCRdb table keeps only in-frame clones and is missing some. The sample has 150,000 to 180,000 clones, around 95% seen once; the top ten hold approximately 6.1%. Sequencing was done on a sample of blood. The receptors shown here come from a middle-aged man in good health. The CDR3 runs from the conserved cysteine through the conserved F or W. The D gene is left open where the match is weak. Only some rows state a clone size, as once, few, many or a class for expanded clones.

clone size: .
V gene: TRBV5-1
D gene: TRBD2
J gene: TRBJ2-3
CDR3 protein: CASSLGLAGLSDTQYF
CDR3 DNA: TGCGCCAGCAGCCTTGGACTAGCGGGGTTGTCAGATACGCAGTATTTT

clone size: .
V gene: TRBV7-8
D gene: .
J gene: TRBJ1-3
CDR3 protein: CASSLARTVSGNTIYF
CDR3 DNA: TGTGCCAGCAGCTTAGCGCGGACAGTCTCTGGAAACACCATATATTTT

clone size: .
V gene: TRBV15
D gene: .
J gene: TRBJ1-1
CDR3 protein: CATSRARGGTEAFF
CDR3 DNA: TGTGCCACCAGCAGAGCCAGGGGCGGGACTGAAGCTTTCTTT

clone size: .
V gene: TRBV5-5
D gene: TRBD1
J gene: TRBJ1-1
CDR3 protein: CASSLRTGGGTEAFF
CDR3 DNA: TGTGCCAGCAGCTTACGGACAGGGGGAGGGACTGAAGCTTTCTTT

clone size: once
V gene: TRBV2
D gene: .
J gene: TRBJ1-6
CDR3 protein: CASSAGTLPNSPLHF
CDR3 DNA: TGTGCCAGCAGTGCCGGGACACTACCTAATTCACCCCTCCACTTT

clone size: .
V gene: TRBV11-2
D gene: TRBD2
J gene: TRBJ2-7
CDR3 protein: CASSLGLAGIYEQYF
CDR3 DNA: TGTGCCAGCAGCTTAGGGCTAGCGGGGATTTACGAGCAGTACTTC

clone size: .
V gene: TRBV3-1/TRBV3-2
D gene: TRBD1
J gene: TRBJ1-1
CDR3 protein: CASAQGGEAFF
CDR3 DNA: TGTGCCAGCGCTCAGGGGGGTGAAGCTTTCTTT

clone size: .
V gene: TRBV11-2
D gene: .
J gene: TRBJ2-7
CDR3 protein: CASSAPIEGGHEQYF
CDR3 DNA: TGTGCCAGCAGCGCTCCCATCGAGGGTGGCCACGAGCAGTACTTC

clone size: .
V gene: TRBV5-6
D gene: .
J gene: TRBJ1-6
CDR3 protein: CASSLRDSYNSPLHF
CDR3 DNA: TGTGCCAGCAGCTTGAGGGACTCCTATAATTCACCCCTCCACTTT

clone size: .
V gene: TRBV5-5
D gene: TRBD1
J gene: TRBJ1-2
CDR3 protein: CTSSLQGADYGYTF
CDR3 DNA: TGTACCAGCAGCTTGCAGGGGGCGGACTATGGCTACACCTTC

clone size: .
V gene: TRBV29-1
D gene: TRBD1
J gene: TRBJ2-2
CDR3 protein: CSVRDRYTGELFF
CDR3 DNA: TGCAGCGTTAGGGACAGATACACCGGGGAGCTGTTTTTT

clone size: .
V gene: TRBV28
D gene: .
J gene: TRBJ1-1
CDR3 protein: CASRTRWNTEAFF
CDR3 DNA: TGTGCCAGCAGGACTAGGTGGAACACTGAAGCTTTCTTT

clone size: .
V gene: TRBV4-3
D gene: .
J gene: TRBJ1-2
CDR3 protein: CASSQDGGESGYTF
CDR3 DNA: TGCGCCAGCAGCCAAGATGGGGGGGAGAGCGGCTACACCTTC

clone size: .
V gene: TRBV19
D gene: .
J gene: TRBJ1-4
CDR3 protein: CASWREKLFF
CDR3 DNA: TGTGCCAGTTGGCGGGAAAAACTGTTTTTT

clone size: .
V gene: TRBV13
D gene: .
J gene: TRBJ1-2
CDR3 protein: CASSFEPGQKEDGYTF
CDR3 DNA: TGTGCCAGCAGCTTTGAACCGGGACAAAAGGAGGATGGCTACACCTTC

clone size: .
V gene: TRBV10-2
D gene: .
J gene: TRBJ1-5
CDR3 protein: CASSEGRSDNQPQHF
CDR3 DNA: TGCGCCAGCAGTGAAGGCCGCAGTGACAATCAGCCCCAGCATTTT

clone size: .
V gene: TRBV3-1/TRBV3-2
D gene: .
J gene: TRBJ1-5
CDR3 protein: CASSQASNQPQHF
CDR3 DNA: TGTGCCAGCAGCCAAGCTAGCAATCAGCCCCAGCATTTT

clone size: .
V gene: TRBV9
D gene: .
J gene: TRBJ2-2
CDR3 protein: CASSVEGSNGELFF
CDR3 DNA: TGTGCCAGCAGCGTAGAAGGGTCTAACGGGGAGCTGTTTTTT

clone size: .
V gene: TRBV7-9
D gene: .
J gene: TRBJ2-3
CDR3 protein: CASSSRGEASSTDTQYF
CDR3 DNA: TGTGCCAGCAGCTCAAGGGGCGAAGCTTCTAGCACAGATACGCAGTATTTT

clone size: .
V gene: TRBV29-1
D gene: .
J gene: TRBJ1-5
CDR3 protein: CSVSWGGQPQHF
CDR3 DNA: TGCAGCGTCTCATGGGGAGGTCAGCCCCAGCATTTT

clone size: once
V gene: TRBV19
D gene: TRBD1
J gene: TRBJ1-2
CDR3 protein: CASSITGGYGYTF
CDR3 DNA: TGTGCCAGTAGTATAACAGGGGGCTATGGCTACACCTTC

clone size: .
V gene: TRBV27
D gene: .
J gene: TRBJ1-4
CDR3 protein: CASRPSTNEKLFF
CDR3 DNA: TGTGCCAGCAGGCCCTCAACTAATGAAAAACTGTTTTTT

clone size: .
V gene: TRBV7-2
D gene: .
J gene: TRBJ1-1
CDR3 protein: CASSEKTIAFF
CDR3 DNA: TGTGCCAGCAGCGAAAAGACGATTGCTTTCTTT

clone size: .
V gene: TRBV2
D gene: .
J gene: TRBJ1-2
CDR3 protein: CASSENPGFDGYTF
CDR3 DNA: TGTGCCAGCAGTGAAAATCCAGGGTTCGATGGCTACACCTTC

clone size: .
V gene: TRBV4-1
D gene: .
J gene: TRBJ1-2
CDR3 protein: CASSLTRTVRAGYGYTF
CDR3 DNA: TGCGCCAGCAGCCTAACAAGGACAGTACGGGCCGGCTATGGCTACACCTTC

clone size: .
V gene: TRBV15
D gene: TRBD1
J gene: TRBJ2-7
CDR3 protein: CATSSTGTGRVVEQYF
CDR3 DNA: TGTGCCACCAGCAGCACCGGGACAGGGCGCGTGGTGGAGCAGTACTTC

clone size: .
V gene: TRBV2
D gene: .
J gene: TRBJ1-1
CDR3 protein: CASSEALMDTEAFF
CDR3 DNA: TGTGCCAGCAGTGAAGCGCTCATGGACACTGAAGCTTTCTTT

clone size: .
V gene: TRBV30
D gene: TRBD1
J gene: TRBJ2-7
CDR3 protein: CAWNSGGYEQYF
CDR3 DNA: TGTGCCTGGAACTCAGGGGGCTACGAGCAGTACTTC

clone size: .
V gene: TRBV11-2
D gene: .
J gene: TRBJ1-4
CDR3 protein: CASSLGAQSIEKLFF
CDR3 DNA: TGTGCCAGCAGCTTAGGGGCCCAGTCGATAGAAAAACTGTTTTTT

clone size: .
V gene: TRBV3-1/TRBV3-2
D gene: .
J gene: TRBJ2-3
CDR3 protein: CASRSEGTDTQYF
CDR3 DNA: TGTGCCAGCAGGTCGGAGGGGACAGATACGCAGTATTTT

clone size: .
V gene: TRBV6-5
D gene: TRBD2
J gene: TRBJ2-3
CDR3 protein: CASSGLADADTQYF
CDR3 DNA: TGTGCCAGCAGCGGACTAGCAGACGCCGATACGCAGTATTTT

clone size: .
V gene: TRBV18
D gene: .
J gene: TRBJ1-4
CDR3 protein: CASSRSRNEKLFF
CDR3 DNA: TGTGCCAGCTCACGTTCGAGGAATGAAAAACTGTTTTTT

clone size: .
V gene: TRBV27
D gene: TRBD2
J gene: TRBJ2-1
CDR3 protein: CASSLAGGPYNEQFF
CDR3 DNA: TGTGCCAGCAGTTTAGCGGGGGGGCCCTACAATGAGCAGTTCTTC

clone size: .
V gene: TRBV6-1
D gene: .
J gene: TRBJ1-5
CDR3 protein: CASSEGTGGGQPQHF
CDR3 DNA: TGTGCCAGCAGTGAAGGGACGGGGGGAGGTCAGCCCCAGCATTTT

clone size: once
V gene: TRBV6-5
D gene: TRBD1
J gene: TRBJ1-1
CDR3 protein: CASRRTGDTEAFF
CDR3 DNA: TGTGCCAGCAGACGGACAGGAGACACTGAAGCTTTCTTT

clone size: few
V gene: TRBV28
D gene: .
J gene: TRBJ1-4
CDR3 protein: CATVSTRSGYGEKLFF
CDR3 DNA: TGTGCCACCGTATCTACCCGAAGTGGGTACGGAGAAAAACTGTTTTTT

clone size: .
V gene: TRBV11-2
D gene: .
J gene: TRBJ2-1
CDR3 protein: CASSFRDRYNEQFF
CDR3 DNA: TGTGCCAGCAGCTTCCGGGACCGCTACAATGAGCAGTTCTTC

clone size: .
V gene: TRBV4-3
D gene: TRBD1
J gene: TRBJ1-2
CDR3 protein: CASSQDDRGRAYGYTF
CDR3 DNA: TGCGCCAGCAGCCAAGATGACAGGGGGCGGGCGTATGGCTACACCTTC

clone size: .
V gene: TRBV19
D gene: TRBD1
J gene: TRBJ1-5
CDR3 protein: CASNPHGQGAAHQPQHF
CDR3 DNA: TGTGCCAGTAACCCCCACGGTCAGGGGGCAGCTCATCAGCCCCAGCATTTT

clone size: .
V gene: TRBV7-9
D gene: .
J gene: TRBJ1-1
CDR3 protein: CASSLVVSTDYTEAFF
CDR3 DNA: TGTGCCAGCAGCTTGGTAGTTTCGACAGATTACACTGAAGCTTTCTTT

clone size: .
V gene: TRBV5-1
D gene: TRBD1
J gene: TRBJ2-3
CDR3 protein: CASSLARTGGGTDTQYF
CDR3 DNA: TGCGCCAGCAGCTTGGCCCGGACAGGGGGGGGCACAGATACGCAGTATTTT

clone size: .
V gene: TRBV10-2
D gene: .
J gene: TRBJ2-7
CDR3 protein: CASRTSYEQYF
CDR3 DNA: TGCGCCAGCAGGACGTCCTACGAGCAGTACTTC